The 2 T cell receptor beta chains reported below all come from one sample, sequenced in a study of blood T cell repertoires in COVID-19. The repertoire was sequenced with immunoSEQ multiplex PCR; TCRdb's copy has only in-frame clones and lacks some. This sample has about 110,000 clones; 55% to 75% occur once, and the top ten carry 1.5% to 2%. Sequencing was carried out using peripheral blood. The receptors here all came from a woman aged 40 to 49 with acute or convalescent COVID-19.

This chain joins TRBV10-3 and TRBJ2-3; 7 nucleotides match TRBD2. The CDR3 runs to 15 residues. Trimming took 5 bases from V and 3 from J; bases not matched to a gene: 8. CDR1 and CDR2 from the germline V gene are ENHRY and SYGVKD. CDR3 DNA: TGTGCCATCAGTTCAGGGAGGGACGCGACAGATACGCAGTATTTT. This translates into CAISSGRDATDTQYF.

This chain connects TRBV30 to TRBJ2-4; 10 positions match TRBD1. The CDR3 extends over 11 amino acids. In germline, CDR1 is GTSNPN, CDR2 SVGIG (reference sequence). Unmatched junction bases numbered 3, after V lost 8 bases and J lost 8 bases. CDR3 DNA sequence: TGTGCCGGACAGGGGGGAGACATTCAGTACTTC. As protein: CAGQGGDIQYF.